The 27 T cell receptor beta chains below all came from one sample that was sequenced in a study of control samples from healthy donors and cancer patients. Generated by immunoSEQ multiplex PCR, the TCRdb table keeps only in-frame clones and is missing some. Of some 49,000 clones detected, more than 90% appear once; the ten largest clones hold around 0.78%. The material sequenced was PBMCs. These receptors were collected from a man between 25 and 39 years old with colorectal cancer.

The chain joins TRBV6-2 or TRBV6-3 to TRBJ1-1, with a tentative D call TRBD1 (5 bases). CDR3 size: 14 residues. Germline loops: CDR1 MNHEY, CDR2 SVGEGT. The ends were cut back, 3 bases at V and 2 bases at J, with 10 bases in the middle. DNA of the CDR3: TGTGCCAGCAGTTATCTGGGGGAAAACACTGAAGCTTTCTTT. It encodes CASSYLGENTEAFF.

The chain carries TRBV6-4 and TRBJ2-6; D might be TRBD1 (6 bases). Germline CDR1 is MRHNA and CDR2 is SNTAGT. There are 16 residues in the CDR3. Trimming shortened V by 0 bases and J by 0 bases, and 6 bases separated the two germline ends. CDR3 sequence (DNA): TGTGCCAGCAGTGACTCAGGGGGCTCTGGGGCCAACGTCCTGACTTTC. This encodes CASSDSGGSGANVLTF.

The chain is built from TRBV28 and TRBJ2-1, with D possibly TRBD1 on 6 matching bases. The CDR3 has 19 residues. Deletions cut 0 bases from V and 4 bases from J, with 22 bases between. The germline V gene has CDR1 MDHEN and CDR2 SYDVKM. CDR3 loop: CASSLWGQTGHLSYNEQFF. CDR3 in DNA: TGTGCCAGCAGTTTATGGGGGCAGACGGGACACTTGTCATACAATGAGCAGTTCTTC.

The rearrangement links TRBV5-1 to TRBJ2-2, with D unclear. Germline CDR1 and CDR2: SGHRS and YFSETQ. The CDR3 is made up of 12 amino acids. V was shortened by 0 bases and J by 4 bases, with 1 base between the two germline ends. CDR3 sequence reads: CASSLATGELFF. Written as DNA, the CDR3 is TGCGCCAGCAGCTTGGCCACCGGGGAGCTGTTTTTT.

CDR3 amino acids: CASSLIHTEAFF. For the CDR3, the DNA is TGTGCCAGCAGTCTTATACACACTGAAGCTTTCTTT. The chain links TRBV6-2 or TRBV6-3 to TRBJ1-1; no definite D call. V was cut by 5 bases and J by 3 bases, with 7 bases left in between. CDR1 and CDR2 (germline): MNHEY, SVGEGT. The CDR3 contains 12 residues.

The rearrangement links TRBV24-1 to TRBJ2-7; 9 nucleotides align to TRBD1. CDR3 length: 15 residues. Germline values: CDR1 KGHDR, CDR2 SFDVKD. The ends lost 3 bases at V and 2 bases at J; junction bases unmatched: 4. Here the CDR3 DNA reads TGTGCCACCAGTGATCCTCGACAGGGGGCCTACGAGCAGTACTTC. It yields the protein CATSDPRQGAYEQYF.

The chain couples TRBV18 to TRBJ1-4; 7 nucleotides match TRBD1. Germline lookup yields CDR1 KGHSH and CDR2 LQKENI. Germline trimming cut 2 bases from V and 5 bases from J; bases unmatched to any gene: 5. The CDR3 is 15 amino acids. In DNA, the CDR3 is TGTGCCAGCTCACCAACCGGGACAGACAATGAAAAACTGTTTTTT. Its translation is CASSPTGTDNEKLFF.

This sequence joins TRBV12-1 and TRBJ2-7; TRBD2, the D gene given by the table, was not confirmed from the DNA. TRBV12-1 corresponds to a pseudogene. This CDR3 region has 14 residues. The CDR3 nucleotides read TGTGCCACCCTGGGGGGGGCCGGCTCCTACGAGCAGTACTTC. Its protein is CATLGGAGSYEQYF.

The V gene is TRBV7-9, the J gene TRBJ2-7, with TRBD1 matching 9 bases. V was pared by 4 bases and J by 3 bases, with 7 bases of the junction left unmatched. In germline, CDR1 is SEHNR, CDR2 FQNEAQ (reference sequence). CDR3 length equals 15 residues. The DNA of the CDR3 is TGTGCCAGCAGCTCGCCGGACAGGGGAAGCTACGAGCAGTACTTC. It encodes CASSSPDRGSYEQYF.

The genes are TRBV9 and TRBJ2-1; D remains unclear. In germline, CDR1 is SGDLS, CDR2 YYNGEE. The CDR3 extends over 15 amino acids. V was cut by 0 bases and J by 2 bases, with 9 bases left in between. Written as DNA, the CDR3 is TGTGCCAGCAGCGTAGACAATGGACCCTACAATGAGCAGTTCTTC. Translated: CASSVDNGPYNEQFF. The full variable domain, completed using reference TRBV9 and TRBJ2-1, is DSGVTQTPKHLITATGQRVTLRCSPRSGDLSVYWYQQSLDQGLQFLIQYYNGEERAKGNILERFSAQQFPDLHSELNLSSLELGDSALYFCASSVDNGPYNEQFFGPGTRLTVL.

This clone turned up a few times. The J gene is TRBJ1-1, the V gene TRBV7-9; 7 bases are shared with TRBD1. This CDR3 contains 13 residues. The junction had 8 bases not matched to a gene; V was cut back by 5 bases and J by 8 bases. In germline, CDR1 is SEHNR, CDR2 FQNEAQ (reference sequence). In nucleotides, the CDR3 is TGTGCCAGCAGCCGGACAGGCCGGGGGGAAGCTTTCTTT. Its translation: CASSRTGRGEAFF.

The rearrangement joins TRBV11-2 to TRBJ2-1, with TRBD2 matching 7 bases. J gave up 4 bases and V 0 bases, and 12 bases lay outside the gene matches. Per the germline V gene, CDR1 is SGHAT and CDR2 is FQNNGV. The CDR3 totals 18 residues. The CDR3 loop is CASSLDHNAGETYNEQFF. CDR3 coding DNA: TGTGCCAGCAGCTTAGATCACAATGCGGGGGAGACGTACAATGAGCAGTTCTTC.

The chain employs TRBV6-5 and TRBJ1-5; D might be TRBD1 (6 bases). V was clipped by 7 bases and J by 3 bases, with 16 bases between them. The CDR3 is made up of 15 amino acids. The germline CDR1 and CDR2 sequences are MNHEY and SVGAGI. CDR3 bases: TGTGCCAGCAACCCCGACAGGTTCTCCAATCAGCCCCAGCATTTT. Its protein product is CASNPDRFSNQPQHF.

The chain links TRBV9 to TRBJ1-4; D unclear. From germline, CDR1 is SGDLS and CDR2 YYNGEE. V lost 3 bases and J lost 0, with 12 bases in between. The CDR3 spans 16 residues. The CDR3 loop reads CASSAMMGATNEKLFF. Written as DNA, the CDR3 is TGTGCCAGCAGCGCGATGATGGGTGCAACTAATGAAAAACTGTTTTTT. The full variable domain, in which reference TRBV9 and TRBJ1-4 provide the parts outside the CDR3, is DSGVTQTPKHLITATGQRVTLRCSPRSGDLSVYWYQQSLDQGLQFLIQYYNGEERAKGNILERFSAQQFPDLHSELNLSSLELGDSALYFCASSAMMGATNEKLFFGSGTQLSVL.

V usage is TRBV5-6 and J usage is TRBJ2-3; 11 bases are shared with TRBD2. The CDR3 length is 15 residues. V shed 3 bases and J 5 bases; nucleotides not matched to a gene: 5. In germline, CDR1 is SGHDT, CDR2 YYEEEE. For the CDR3, the DNA is TGTGCCAGCAGCTATAGCGGGGGGGCCGAAGATACGCAGTATTTT. This translates into CASSYSGGAEDTQYF.

J is TRBJ2-1 and V is TRBV7-8; possibly TRBD1 or TRBD2 for D (5 bases each). The CDR3 sequence is 14 residues long. The ends were cut back, 9 bases at V and 6 bases at J, with 18 bases in the middle. Germline V CDR1 and CDR2: SGHVS, FQNEAQ. The CDR3: CASTEGTPGNEQFF. CDR3 coding DNA: TGTGCCAGTACTGAGGGGACCCCAGGCAATGAGCAGTTCTTC.

V is TRBV29-1 and J is TRBJ2-3; 11 bases are a match to TRBD2. Germline trimming cut 6 bases from V and 2 bases from J; bases unmatched to any gene: 7. The CDR3 has 15 residues. The germline V gene encodes CDR1 SQVTM and CDR2 ANQGSEA. This CDR3 reads CSVNLAGGFTDTQYF. CDR3 sequence (DNA): TGCAGCGTCAATCTAGCGGGGGGCTTCACAGATACGCAGTATTTT.

The genes are TRBV27 and TRBJ2-1, with D perhaps TRBD1 or TRBD2 (6 bases each). The germline gives CDR1 MNHEY, CDR2 SMNVEV (reference sequence). V lost 0 bases, J lost 0 bases, and 12 bases lay in between. This CDR3 is 17 amino acids long. CDR3: CASSLSRGVSSYNEQFF. The CDR3 DNA is TGTGCCAGCAGTTTATCGAGGGGGGTTAGCTCCTACAATGAGCAGTTCTTC.

CDR3 DNA sequence: TGCGCCAGCAGGGGGGCCGACTCCTACGAGCAGTACTTC. Translation: CASRGADSYEQYF. V is TRBV5-1 and J is TRBJ2-7; a possible D gene is TRBD1 (6 bases). CDR1 SGHRS and CDR2 YFSETQ come from the germline V gene. The CDR3 loop spans 13 amino acids. V dropped 5 bases and J dropped 0 bases, with 9 bases sitting between them.

The chain is built from TRBV10-2 and TRBJ2-1; D is unclear. Between the trimmed V and J ends, which lost 4 bases and 1 base, there was a span of 11 bases. This CDR3 is 15 amino acids long. Germline CDR1 is WSHSY and CDR2 is SAAADI. The CDR3 bases are TGCGCCAGCAGTGCGGAAGGTATTTCCTACAATGAGCAGTTCTTC. Translation: CASSAEGISYNEQFF.

In the case of this clone: Mismatch with germline at one junction end may stem from a read error. The chain recombines TRBV7-7 with TRBJ2-1, with 11 bases that match TRBD2. Germline V lookup: CDR1 SSHAT, CDR2 FNYEAQ (reference sequence). This CDR3 spans 18 amino acids. CDR3 sequence reads: CASSRLAGGPSNYNEQFF. CDR3 nucleotide sequence: TGTGCTAGCAGTAGGTTAGCGGGGGGGCCGTCTAACTACAATGAGCAGTTCTTC.

The J gene is TRBJ2-1, the V gene TRBV5-1, with D possibly being TRBD1 (5 bases). V lost 2 bases to trimming and J lost 4 bases, with 10 bases between them. The germline gives CDR1 SGHRS, CDR2 YFSETQ. This CDR3 region has 14 residues. For the CDR3, the DNA is TGCGCCAGCAGCTTAGCTCAGGGTTACAATGAGCAGTTCTTC. Translated, it gives CASSLAQGYNEQFF.

V usage is TRBV12-3 or TRBV12-4 and J usage is TRBJ1-3; unclear D gene. This CDR3 region has 13 residues. V lost 3 bases and J 10 bases, leaving 13 bases between the germline ends. The CDR3 DNA is TGTGCCAGCAGTTTTTTTGGCCGGCAAACCATATATTTT. Translation gives CASSFFGRQTIYF.

This rearrangement joins TRBV6-2 or TRBV6-3 to TRBJ2-7; D unclear. Germline CDR1 MNHEY, CDR2 SVGEGT. The CDR3 covers 13 residues. V shed 2 bases and J shed 5 bases, with 10 bases lying between them. CDR3 nucleotide sequence: TGTGCCAGCAGTTACGTGGGGTTCAACGAGCAGTACTTC. It yields the protein CASSYVGFNEQYF.

V gene TRBV19 combines with J gene TRBJ2-6; TRBD1 or TRBD2 may be the D gene (5 bases each). Germline V gives CDR1 LNHDA, CDR2 SQIVND (reference sequence). Trimming pared 5 bases from V and 0 bases from J, leaving 14 bases between. The CDR3 consists of 17 residues. The CDR3 sequence: CASSPRGHSSGANVLTF. The CDR3 nucleotides are TGTGCCAGTAGTCCACGGGGCCATAGCTCTGGGGCCAACGTCCTGACTTTC.

The rearrangement links TRBV5-6 to TRBJ1-1, with D unclear. CDR3 length: 16 residues. CDR1 is SGHDT and CDR2 is YYEEEE in the germline V gene. Trimming removed 0 bases at V and 0 bases at J, with 12 bases between. The CDR3 DNA reads TGTGCCAGCAGCTTGGACGCAGGAATCATGAACACTGAAGCTTTCTTT. Amino acid sequence: CASSLDAGIMNTEAFF.

V and J are TRBV12-3 or TRBV12-4 and TRBJ1-1; tentative D call: TRBD1 (5 bases). Trimming took 5 bases from V and 4 from J, leaving 11 bases between them. CDR3 length: 13 residues. The CDR3, as DNA: TGTGCCAGCAGTAAGGGGATAGGCACTGAAGCTTTCTTT. Amino acid sequence: CASSKGIGTEAFF.